This T cell receptor beta chain was sequenced for a study of shared clonotypes between healthy human individuals. At the level of the study: CD4 naive and CD4 memory each took three plates per donor, while CD8 naive took two and CD8 memory one.

Trimming removed 6 bases from V and 0 bases from J, with 14 bases in between. The germline gives CDR1 GTSNPN, CDR2 SVGIG (reference sequence). The CDR3 spans 15 residues. When replicate PCRs were run on sorted subsets, they used 200 ng DNA, 30,000 to 35,000 T cell genomes. Measured with immunoSEQ multiplex PCR; TCRdb has only the in-frame clones, and not every one. The table includes roughly 2.6 million clones, 90% to 95% detected once. The rearrangement joins TRBV30 to TRBJ1-4, with D hard to call. The sample consisted of naive CD4+ T cells sorted from blood. The subset was: CD45RA+ positively selected. The TCR comes from a man younger than 35 in good health. Here the CDR3 DNA reads TGTGCCTGTCGAGGGAAACTAACAACTAATGAAAAACTGTTTTTT. It translates to CACRGKLTTNEKLFF.